This T cell receptor (beta chain) was captured by sequencing in a study of T cell changes during pregnancy in multiple sclerosis. Trimming cost V 6 bases and J 0 bases, with 9 bases left between them. Germline CDR1 is SEHNR and CDR2 is FQNEAQ (reference sequence). This CDR3 contains 14 residues. TCRdb's copy holds only in-frame clones and misses some; the assay was immunoSEQ multiplex PCR. There are more than 55,000 clones in the sample; 91% occur only once, and 2.2% lies in the top ten. The gene calls are TRBV7-9 and TRBJ2-1; D ambiguous. The sequencing used peripheral blood, collected in the third trimester of pregnancy. The TCR sequence derives from a female donor in good health, enrolled as a control in a pregnancy study. CDR3 region: CASSSGRSYNEQFF. CDR3 sequence (DNA): TGTGCCAGCAGTTCTGGCCGCTCCTACAATGAGCAGTTCTTC.